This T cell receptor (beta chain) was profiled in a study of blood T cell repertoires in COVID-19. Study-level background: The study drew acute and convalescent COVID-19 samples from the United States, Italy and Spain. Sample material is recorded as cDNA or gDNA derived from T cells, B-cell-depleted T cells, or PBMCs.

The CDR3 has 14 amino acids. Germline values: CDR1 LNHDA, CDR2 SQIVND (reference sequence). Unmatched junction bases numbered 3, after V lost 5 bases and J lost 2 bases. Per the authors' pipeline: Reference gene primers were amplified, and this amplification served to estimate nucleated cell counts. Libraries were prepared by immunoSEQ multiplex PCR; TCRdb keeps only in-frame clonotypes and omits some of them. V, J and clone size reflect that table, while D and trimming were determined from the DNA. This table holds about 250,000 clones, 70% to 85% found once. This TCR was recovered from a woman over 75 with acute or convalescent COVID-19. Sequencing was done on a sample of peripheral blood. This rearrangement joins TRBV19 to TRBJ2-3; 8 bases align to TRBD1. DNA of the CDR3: TGTGCCAGTAGTGGACAGGGAAACACAGATACGCAGTATTTT. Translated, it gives CASSGQGNTDTQYF.